Described below is a single TCR beta chain sequence and its context. Antigen specificity is unknown. This sample stems from a study of blood T cells in healthy people across ages. Study results and limitations: Both naive CD4+ cell counts and diversity were greater in long-lived donors than in aged donors.

After removal of 6 bases from V and 8 bases from J, the junction contained 9 bases not matched to a gene. The CDR3 runs to 14 residues. The germline V gene has CDR1 MNHEY and CDR2 SVGAGI. Sample-barcoded 5' priming and a J-beta primer mix drove a second PCR of about 7 to 12 cycles. TCRdb reprocessed the 5' RACE reads with MiXCR, giving one entry per CDR3 protein. The sample carries nearly 800,000 distinct CDR3 sequences, approximately 53% recorded once. The chain employs TRBV6-5 and TRBJ1-4; 7 bases match TRBD1. This clonotype originated in a man aged 35 to 55 in good health. Sequencing was carried out using blood. The CDR3 coding sequence is TGTGCCAGCAGACAGACAGGGTCTCGAGAAAAACTGTTTTTT. As protein: CASRQTGSREKLFF.